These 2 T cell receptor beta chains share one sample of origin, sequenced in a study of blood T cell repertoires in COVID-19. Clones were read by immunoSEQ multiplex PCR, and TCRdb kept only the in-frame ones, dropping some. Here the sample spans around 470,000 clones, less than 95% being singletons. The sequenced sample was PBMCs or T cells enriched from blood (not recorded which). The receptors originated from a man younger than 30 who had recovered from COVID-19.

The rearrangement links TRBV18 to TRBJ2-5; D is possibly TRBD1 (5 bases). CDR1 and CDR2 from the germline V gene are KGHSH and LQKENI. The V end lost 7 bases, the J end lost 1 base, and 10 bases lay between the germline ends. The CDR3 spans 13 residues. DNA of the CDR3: TGTGCCAGCTTGGAACAGGTCCAAGAGACCCAGTACTTC. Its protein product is CASLEQVQETQYF.

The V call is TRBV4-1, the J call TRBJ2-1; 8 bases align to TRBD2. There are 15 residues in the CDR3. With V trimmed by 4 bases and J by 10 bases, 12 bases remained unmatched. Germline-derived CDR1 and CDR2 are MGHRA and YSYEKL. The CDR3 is CASSPKSGGPGEQFF. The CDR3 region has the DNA TGCGCCAGCAGCCCCAAAAGCGGGGGACCCGGCGAGCAGTTCTTC.